The TCR beta chain under discussion was sequenced for a study of radiotherapy plus CTLA-4 blockade in lung cancer (dated by TCRdb to between 2017 and 2018). General notes on the study: Among enrolled patients, under 20% had an objective response and approximately 30% reached disease control.

Overall study results and their limits: After treatment with radiotherapy and ipilimumab, TCR clones that came from tumors expanded in the peripheral blood. Increased serum interferon-beta after radiation, together with early dynamic changes in blood T cell clones, were reported to be the strongest predictors of response.

V loses 7 bases of germline sequence and J loses 8 bases, and the interval between the two ends is 17 bases. In the germline V gene (reference sequence), CDR1 corresponds to MNHNY and CDR2 to SVGAGI. The CDR3 starts with the cysteine, ends with the phenylalanine, and has 13 residues. The entry retains the CDR3 DNA only, 39 bases that are in frame from base 1. Preparation of the library involved the immunoSEQ multiplex PCR assay. TCRdb limited this immuneACCESS table to in-frame rearrangements with V and J called. A share of clones is missing; checked studies link under half to unresolved V genes, and the rest is unexplained. This sample has about 73,000 clones in its table, and 80% to 90% of those were observed once. Jointly, the top ten make up over 35% of the sample. Focal radiation therapy combined with CTLA-4 blockade (ipilimumab) was tested in patients with chemo-refractory metastatic non-small-cell lung cancer.

As regards this clone: Its antigen is currently not known. Base qualities were left out, and no much larger clone turns up one base away.

The TCR sequence derives from a human donor with non-small cell lung cancer that progressed on radiotherapy plus ipilimumab. The chain is assembled from TRBV6-6 and TRBJ1-2, with TRBD1 tentatively as D gene (6 bases match). The sample in question was peripheral blood, obtained from a patient treated with radiotherapy plus ipilimumab. The CDR3 in this case is CASTEGGIQGYTF. The nucleotide sequence reads as follows: TGTGCCAGCACCGAGGGGGGAATTCAAGGCTACACCTTC.